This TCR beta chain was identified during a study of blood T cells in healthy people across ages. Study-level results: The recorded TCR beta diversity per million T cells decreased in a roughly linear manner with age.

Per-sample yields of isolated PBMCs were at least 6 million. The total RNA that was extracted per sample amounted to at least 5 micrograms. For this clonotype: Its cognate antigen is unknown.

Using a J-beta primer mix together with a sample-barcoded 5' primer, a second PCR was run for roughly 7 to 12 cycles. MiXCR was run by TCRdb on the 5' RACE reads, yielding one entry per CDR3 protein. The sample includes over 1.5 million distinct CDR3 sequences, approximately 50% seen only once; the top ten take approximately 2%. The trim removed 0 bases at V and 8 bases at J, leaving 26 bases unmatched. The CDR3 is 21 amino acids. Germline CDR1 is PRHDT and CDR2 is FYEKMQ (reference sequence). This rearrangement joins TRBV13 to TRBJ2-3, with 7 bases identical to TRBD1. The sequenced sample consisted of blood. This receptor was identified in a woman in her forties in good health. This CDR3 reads CASSLGYWGQMIAKMHGTQYF. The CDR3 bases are TGTGCCAGCAGCTTAGGCTATTGGGGACAGATGATAGCTAAAATGCATGGTACGCAGTATTTT.